These 24 T cell receptor beta chains were all obtained from the same sample, sequenced in a study of technical replicates of blood from several donors. Libraries were prepared by immunoSEQ multiplex PCR; TCRdb keeps only in-frame clonotypes and omits some of them. This table has roughly 68,000 clones, 95% to 98% appearing once. Source material: T cells isolated from PBMCs. These receptors all come from a human donor in good health.

The chain carries TRBV6-1 and TRBJ2-1; 7 bases line up with TRBD1. This CDR3 contains 14 residues. CDR1 is MNHNS, CDR2 SASEGT, per germline. V lost 6 bases to trimming and J lost 6 bases; unmatched junction nucleotides: 8. This CDR3 is CASRRTGPLNEQFF. The CDR3 bases are TGTGCCAGCAGGAGGACAGGACCCCTCAATGAGCAGTTCTTC.

This chain uses TRBV4-1 with TRBJ2-1; a weak D match, TRBD2 (6 bases). Germline V lookup: CDR1 MGHRA, CDR2 YSYEKL. V lost 3 bases and J lost 8, with 14 bases in between. The CDR3 covers 14 residues. In nucleotides, the CDR3 is TGCGCCAGCAGCCACGGTTTACTAGCCTATGAGCAGTTCTTC. Its protein is CASSHGLLAYEQFF.

The rearrangement links TRBV7-3 to TRBJ2-1; the match to TRBD2 covers 9 bases. The germline V gene has CDR1 SGHTA and CDR2 FQGTGA. J was trimmed by 3 bases and V by 3 bases; bases with no gene match: 6. CDR3 length: 16 amino acids. The CDR3 region has the DNA TGTGCCAGCAGCTTGATGGTAGCGGGAGACTACAATGAGCAGTTCTTC. Its protein is CASSLMVAGDYNEQFF.

This sequence joins TRBV23-1 and TRBJ2-1, with D tentatively TRBD2 (7 bases). TRBV23-1 is known as an ORF, though its function is uncertain. This CDR3 is 17 amino acids long. V was pared by 0 bases and J by 5 bases, with 17 bases between. This CDR3 reads CASSQSKRGGFDNEQFF. As DNA, the CDR3 is TGCGCCAGCAGTCAATCGAAGCGCGGGGGCTTCGACAATGAGCAGTTCTTC.

The chain recombines TRBV6-5 with TRBJ1-2, with TRBD1 as a possible D gene (5 bases). Germline V gene data show CDR1 as MNHEY and CDR2 as SVGAGI. The V end lost 0 bases, the J end lost 2 bases, and 7 bases lay between the germline ends. The CDR3 is made up of 14 amino acids. The CDR3: CASSYSPGNYGYTF. For the CDR3, the DNA is TGTGCCAGCAGTTACTCCCCAGGGAACTATGGCTACACCTTC.

CDR3 nucleotide sequence: TGCGCCAGCAGCTTGGGGGGAGACTATGGCTACACCTTC. It codes for CASSLGGDYGYTF. The chain recombines TRBV5-1 with TRBJ1-2; D is unresolved. The V end was cut by 0 bases, the J end by 3 bases, with 6 bases between. This CDR3 is 13 amino acids long. From germline, CDR1 is SGHRS and CDR2 YFSETQ.

V gene TRBV6-5 combines with J gene TRBJ2-7; 7 bases are a match to TRBD1. Germline assignment: CDR1 MNHEY and CDR2 SVGAGI. J was trimmed by 2 bases and V by 6 bases; bases with no gene match: 4. The CDR3 extends over 13 amino acids. The CDR3, as DNA: TGTGCCAGCAGAAGAGGGGGCCCCTACGAGCAGTACTTC. Residues: CASRRGGPYEQYF.

The J gene is TRBJ2-2, the V gene TRBV5-1; D is possibly TRBD2 (6 bases). The germline CDR1 and CDR2 sequences are SGHRS and YFSETQ. This CDR3 has 18 residues. V shed 1 base and J shed 4 bases, with 20 bases lying between them. DNA for the CDR3: TGCGCCAGCAGCTTGTTATTAGCGGTCACTGGTCCCACCGGGGAGCTGTTTTTT. Translation gives CASSLLLAVTGPTGELFF.

The chain couples TRBV4-1 to TRBJ2-1, with TRBD2 matching 10 bases. Trimming cost V 0 bases and J 2 bases; bases outside gene matches: 7. Germline V gives CDR1 MGHRA, CDR2 YSYEKL. This CDR3 is 18 amino acids long. CDR3 DNA sequence: TGCGCCAGCAGCCAAGAGATTAGAGGACTAGCGGCCTACAATGAGCAGTTCTTC. It specifies CASSQEIRGLAAYNEQFF.

The V and J genes are TRBV30 and TRBJ2-1, with TRBD2 identical over 7 bases. The CDR3 runs to 17 residues. V gave up 1 base and J gave up 0 bases; unmatched junction bases: 9. Germline V gives CDR1 GTSNPN, CDR2 SVGIG (reference sequence). The CDR3 DNA reads TGTGCCTGGAGTGACGACTTGCGGGAGAGCTCCTACAATGAGCAGTTCTTC. Translation: CAWSDDLRESSYNEQFF.

This rearrangement joins TRBV6-5 to TRBJ1-2, with 9 nucleotides matching TRBD1. The V gene's germline CDR1 is MNHEY and CDR2 SVGAGI. The CDR3 sequence is 14 residues long. V lost 8 bases to trimming and J lost 5 bases; unmatched junction nucleotides: 9. Here the CDR3 reads CASLPNRGLYGYTF. In nucleotides, the CDR3 is TGTGCCAGCTTGCCCAACAGGGGGCTTTATGGCTACACCTTC.

This clone was counted a few times. The chain has TRBV7-6 and TRBJ2-7; 10 bases align to TRBD1. CDR1 is SGHVS, CDR2 FNYEAQ, per germline. The V gene end was trimmed by 1 base and the J gene end by 7 bases; junction bases not matched to a gene: 7. The CDR3 runs 15 residues. CDR3 in amino acids: CASSLGTGGLGEQYF. In DNA form, the CDR3 reads TGTGCCAGCAGCTTAGGGACAGGGGGTCTTGGAGAGCAGTACTTC.

The J gene is TRBJ2-1, the V gene TRBV15, with 12 bases lining up with TRBD2. There are 18 residues in the CDR3. With V trimmed by 0 bases and J by 9 bases, 12 bases remained unmatched. Germline lookup yields CDR1 LNHNV and CDR2 YYDKDF (reference sequence). DNA of the CDR3: TGTGCCACCAGCAGAGAGGGACTAGCGGGCTCCAAAAGGGGTGAGCAGTTCTTC. Translating gives CATSREGLAGSKRGEQFF.

The chain combines TRBV7-3 with TRBJ2-2; D is possibly TRBD2 (5 bases). Germline V gives CDR1 SGHTA, CDR2 FQGTGA. The CDR3 is made up of 14 amino acids. The germline V and J ends were trimmed by 0 bases and 7 bases, with 9 bases remaining between them. DNA of the CDR3: TGTGCCAGCAGCTTAACTCTGAGGGACGGGGAGCTGTTTTTT. This codes for CASSLTLRDGELFF. Full variable domain (remainder filled in from reference TRBV7-3 and TRBJ2-2): GAGVSQTPSNKVTEKGKYVELRCDPISGHTALYWYRQSLGQGPEFLIYFQGTGAADDSGLPNDRFFAVRPEGSVSTLKIQRTERGDSAVYLCASSLTLRDGELFFGEGSRLTVL.

The chain's CDR3 is CASSLTSGRSVDTQYF. CDR3 coding DNA: TGTGCCAGCAGCTTAACTAGCGGGAGGTCAGTGGATACGCAGTATTTT. The chain links TRBV11-1 to TRBJ2-3; TRBD2 aligns across 12 bases. This CDR3 is built from 16 residues. From germline, CDR1 is SGHAT and CDR2 FQDESV (reference sequence). V lost 2 bases, J lost 6 bases, and 6 bases stayed unmatched.

The sample holds one count of this clone. The CDR3 loop is CASSIGEGTEAFF. CDR3 nucleotide sequence: TGTGCCAGTAGTATTGGAGAAGGCACTGAAGCTTTCTTT. The rearrangement links TRBV19 to TRBJ1-1; D call uncertain. Trimming removed 3 bases from V and 4 bases from J, with 9 bases in between. CDR3 length: 13 amino acids. Germline V gene lookup returns CDR1 LNHDA and CDR2 SQIVND (reference sequence).

This chain uses TRBV5-6 with TRBJ2-1; 7 bases match TRBD2. The CDR3 runs 16 residues. Germline CDR1 is SGHDT and CDR2 is YYEEEE. Unmatched junction bases numbered 14, after V lost 4 bases and J lost 7 bases. The CDR3 loop reads CASSLAVALERNEQFF. The CDR3 DNA reads TGTGCCAGCAGCCTAGCGGTGGCCTTGGAGAGGAATGAGCAGTTCTTC.

J is TRBJ2-2 and V is TRBV6-5; the match to TRBD1 covers 7 bases. Germline values: CDR1 MNHEY, CDR2 SVGAGI. V shed 6 bases, J shed 1 base, and the junction held 5 bases outside the gene matches. The CDR3 is made up of 15 amino acids. CDR3 region: CASSHTGENTGELFF. The CDR3 DNA is TGTGCCAGCAGCCACACAGGGGAGAACACCGGGGAGCTGTTTTTT.

V usage is TRBV5-6 and J usage is TRBJ2-7; tentatively, D is TRBD2 (5 bases). Per the germline V gene, CDR1 is SGHDT and CDR2 is YYEEEE. V lost 3 bases and J 0 bases, leaving 7 bases between the germline ends. CDR3 size: 13 residues. The CDR3 sequence: CASSSRDSYEQYF. The CDR3 DNA reads TGTGCCAGCAGCTCCCGGGACTCCTACGAGCAGTACTTC. Full variable domain (rest looked up from reference TRBV5-6 and TRBJ2-7): DAGVTQSPTHLIKTRGQQVTLRCSPKSGHDTVSWYQQALGQGPQFIFQYYEEEERQRGNFPDRFSGHQFPNYSSELNVNALLLGDSALYLCASSSRDSYEQYFGPGTRLTVT.

The rearrangement links TRBV10-3 to TRBJ2-5, with 11 positions matching TRBD2. The germline V gene has CDR1 ENHRY and CDR2 SYGVKD. V lost 6 bases and J lost 0; bases outside the gene matches: 6. The CDR3 is 16 residues long. CDR3 bases: TGTGCCATCAGGCCTAGCGGGAGGATGTACCAAGAGACCCAGTACTTC. Translated, it gives CAIRPSGRMYQETQYF.

The V gene is TRBV7-3, the J gene TRBJ1-2; D might be TRBD1 (6 bases). The CDR3 spans 15 residues. Germline assignment: CDR1 SGHTA and CDR2 FQGTGA. Trimming cost V 1 base and J 4 bases, with 13 bases left between them. The CDR3 loop reads CASSLSPTGRYGYTF. The CDR3 DNA sequence: TGTGCCAGCAGCTTAAGTCCGACAGGTCGCTATGGCTACACCTTC. Filled out from reference TRBV7-3 and TRBJ1-2, the complete variable domain reads GAGVSQTPSNKVTEKGKYVELRCDPISGHTALYWYRQSLGQGPEFLIYFQGTGAADDSGLPNDRFFAVRPEGSVSTLKIQRTERGDSAVYLCASSLSPTGRYGYTFGSGTRLTVV.

This chain joins TRBV28 and TRBJ2-4, with 7 bases lining up with TRBD1. Trimming took 5 bases from V and 4 from J; bases not matched to a gene: 8. The length of the CDR3 is 15 residues. Germline CDR1 and CDR2: MDHEN and SYDVKM. In DNA form, the CDR3 reads TGTGCCAGCAGTCCCCGAGGGACAGATAAAAACATTCAGTACTTC. This encodes CASSPRGTDKNIQYF.

The chain uses TRBV27 and TRBJ2-7; possibly TRBD2 for D (5 bases). The CDR3 consists of 13 residues. Germline V lookup: CDR1 MNHEY, CDR2 SMNVEV (reference sequence). V lost 4 bases to trimming and J lost 4 bases, with 11 bases between them. This CDR3 is CASSYKRYYEQYF. CDR3 sequence (DNA): TGTGCCAGCAGTTACAAGCGGTATTACGAGCAGTACTTC.

The V and J genes are TRBV9 and TRBJ2-7, with D perhaps matching TRBD2 (5 bases). Germline V gene data show CDR1 as SGDLS and CDR2 as YYNGEE. The CDR3 totals 14 residues. The V and J ends lost 2 bases and 0 bases respectively, with 9 bases between them. This CDR3 reads CASSVGISSYEQYF. The CDR3 DNA reads TGTGCCAGCAGCGTCGGGATCAGCTCCTACGAGCAGTACTTC.